Sequencing of this TCR beta chain was carried out in a study of Graves' ophthalmopathy and Graves' hyperthyroidism. This clonotype was seen more than once but under ten times. The starting material, approximately 9.7 ml of fresh peripheral blood, provided the PBMCs. The TCR beta CDR3 regions underwent amplification from RNA transcripts. An opening RT-PCR round employed HTBI primers and preceded a second-round multiplex PCR. TCRdb re-analysed the multiplex PCR reads in MiXCR, keeping a single row per CDR3 protein. The top ten hold roughly 7% of the sample, which has about 380,000 distinct CDR3 sequences, approximately 15% seen once. The clonotype was recovered from a woman between 18 and 30 years old with stable Graves' hyperthyroidism. Sequenced input: peripheral blood.

Here the CDR3 DNA reads TGTGCCAGCCCACATCGGACAGGGTCAGGTGGCTACACCTTC. This gives the protein CASPHRTGSGGYTF. The V call is TRBV2, the J call TRBJ1-2; 8 positions agree with TRBD1. V dropped 8 bases and J dropped 7; count of bases not matched to a gene: 12. CDR3 size: 14 residues. Germline V CDR1 and CDR2: SNHLY, FYNNEI.